These 7 T cell receptor beta chains came from one sample sequenced in a study of blood T cell repertoires in COVID-19. Method: immunoSEQ multiplex PCR; TCRdb's copy keeps in-frame clones and lacks some. Of 450,000 or so clones in the sample, 70% to 90% were seen once. Sequenced material: peripheral blood. The receptors were sampled from a man aged 18 to 30 with COVID-19, enrolled during active disease.

DNA for the CDR3: TGTGCCAGTAGTCTCCGAGGGAGGCGGGTCAATCAGCCCCAGCATTTT. It is translated as CASSLRGRRVNQPQHF. The V gene is TRBV19, the J gene TRBJ1-5, with no clear D. This CDR3 has 16 residues. From germline, CDR1 is LNHDA and CDR2 SQIVND (reference sequence). V lost 5 bases and J lost 3, with 17 bases in between.

This chain connects TRBV7-6 to TRBJ2-3, with TRBD2 as a possible D gene (5 bases). The length of the CDR3 is 16 residues. Trimming removed 2 bases at V and 2 bases at J, with 14 bases between. Germline CDR1 and CDR2: SGHVS and FNYEAQ. CDR3 sequence: CASSLMAGYNTDTQYF. In nucleotides, the CDR3 is TGTGCCAGCAGCTTAATGGCGGGCTATAACACAGATACGCAGTATTTT.

The V call is TRBV6-1, the J call TRBJ2-5, with TRBD2 as a possible D gene (7 bases). Trimming stripped 2 bases from V and 1 base from J, with 14 bases between. Germline loops: CDR1 MNHNS, CDR2 SASEGT. The CDR3 totals 16 residues. The CDR3 reads CASSEYGGAGQETQYF. CDR3 coding DNA: TGTGCCAGCAGTGAATATGGGGGGGCAGGCCAAGAGACCCAGTACTTC.

The rearrangement uses TRBV6-2 or TRBV6-3 and TRBJ2-1; D is ambiguous. V gave up 2 bases and J gave up 4 bases, with 6 bases separating them. This CDR3 has 13 amino acids. Germline V lookup: CDR1 MNHEY, CDR2 SVGEGT. Written as DNA, the CDR3 is TGTGCCAGCAGTTACGAGGAGTACAATGAGCAGTTCTTC. It codes for CASSYEEYNEQFF.

This clone has more than one count but fewer than ten. The chain recombines TRBV7-9 with TRBJ2-5; TRBD2 is a possible D gene (5 bases). Germline V gene data show CDR1 as SEHNR and CDR2 as FQNEAQ (reference sequence). Trimming stripped 5 bases from V and 2 bases from J, with 9 bases between. This CDR3 spans 13 amino acids. The CDR3 is CASSPGEQETQYF. The DNA for the CDR3 is TGTGCCAGCAGCCCCGGGGAGCAAGAGACCCAGTACTTC.

The rearrangement joins TRBV14 to TRBJ1-3; D remains ambiguous. V shed 0 bases and J shed 9 bases, with 9 bases lying between them. CDR3 size: 13 residues. Germline V CDR1 and CDR2: SGHDN, FVKESK. The DNA for the CDR3 is TGTGCCAGCAGCCAAGATCGGCGGGGCACCATATATTTT. Residues: CASSQDRRGTIYF.

The chain uses TRBV2 and TRBJ2-2; 7 bases align to TRBD1. This CDR3 is 15 amino acids long. Trimming took 0 bases from V and 4 from J; bases not matched to a gene: 2. CDR1 SNHLY and CDR2 FYNNEI come from the germline V gene. CDR3 nucleotide sequence: TGTGCCAGCAGTGAAGCAGGGGGCATCACCGGGGAGCTGTTTTTT. Translation gives CASSEAGGITGELFF.